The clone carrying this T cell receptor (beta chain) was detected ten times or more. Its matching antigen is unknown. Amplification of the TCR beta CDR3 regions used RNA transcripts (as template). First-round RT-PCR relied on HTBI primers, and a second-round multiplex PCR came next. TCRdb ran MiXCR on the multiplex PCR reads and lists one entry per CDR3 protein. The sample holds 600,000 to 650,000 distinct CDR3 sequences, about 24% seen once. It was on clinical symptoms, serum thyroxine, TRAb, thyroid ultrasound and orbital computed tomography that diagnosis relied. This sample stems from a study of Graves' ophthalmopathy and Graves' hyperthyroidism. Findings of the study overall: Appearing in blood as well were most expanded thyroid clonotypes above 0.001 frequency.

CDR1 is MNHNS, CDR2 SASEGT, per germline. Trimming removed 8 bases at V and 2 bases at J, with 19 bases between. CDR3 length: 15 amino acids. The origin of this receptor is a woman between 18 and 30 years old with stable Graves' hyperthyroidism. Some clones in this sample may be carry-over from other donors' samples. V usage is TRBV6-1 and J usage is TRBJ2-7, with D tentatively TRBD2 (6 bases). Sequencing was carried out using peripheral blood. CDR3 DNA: TGTGCCAGCCTGATGGATGTCGGGAGCACCTACGAGCAGTACTTC. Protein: CASLMDVGSTYEQYF.